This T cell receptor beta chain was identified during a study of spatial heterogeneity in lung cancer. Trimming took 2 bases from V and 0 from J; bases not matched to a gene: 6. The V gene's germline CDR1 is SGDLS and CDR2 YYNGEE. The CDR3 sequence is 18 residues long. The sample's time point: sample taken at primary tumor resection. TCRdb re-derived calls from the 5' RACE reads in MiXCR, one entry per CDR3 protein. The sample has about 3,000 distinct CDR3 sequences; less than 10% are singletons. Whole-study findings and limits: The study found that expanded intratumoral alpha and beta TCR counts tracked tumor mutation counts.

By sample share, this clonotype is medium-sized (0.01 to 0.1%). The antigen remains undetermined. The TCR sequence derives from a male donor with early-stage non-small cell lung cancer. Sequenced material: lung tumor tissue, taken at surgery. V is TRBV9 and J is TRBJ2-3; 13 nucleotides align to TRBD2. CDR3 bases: TGTGCCAGCAGCGTTCAGACTAGCGGGGGGTTTAGCACAGATACGCAGTATTTT. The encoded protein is CASSVQTSGGFSTDTQYF.